Given below is one T cell receptor (beta chain) in context. The antigen is unknown. The data were taken from a study of T cell responses to AZD1222 COVID-19 vaccine. Study conclusions and caveats: Clonal diversity was possibly underestimated, and white British individuals and females predominated among donors. Researchers took repertoire samples only after the peak T cell response had come. Targeting of unmutated variant regions was reportedly seen in nearly half of spike-specific TCRs.

Doses given second, at about 4 or about 12 weeks, were pooled. The data were produced by immunoSEQ multiplex PCR, yet TCRdb's version contains in-frame clones alone and is incomplete. This table has 150,000 or so clones, 90% to 95% appearing once. This sequence was found in an adult who received the AZD1222 COVID-19 vaccine. The sample was peripheral blood, taken 28 days after the second AZD1222 dose.

Here the CDR3 reads CASSWGSGSNEQFF. DNA for the CDR3: TGTGCCAGCAGTTGGGGTAGCGGGAGCAATGAGCAGTTCTTC. The J gene is TRBJ2-1, the V gene TRBV28; TRBD2 aligns across 9 bases. Per germline, CDR1 MDHEN and CDR2 SYDVKM. The CDR3 contains 14 residues. Unmatched junction bases numbered 4, after V lost 4 bases and J lost 6 bases.